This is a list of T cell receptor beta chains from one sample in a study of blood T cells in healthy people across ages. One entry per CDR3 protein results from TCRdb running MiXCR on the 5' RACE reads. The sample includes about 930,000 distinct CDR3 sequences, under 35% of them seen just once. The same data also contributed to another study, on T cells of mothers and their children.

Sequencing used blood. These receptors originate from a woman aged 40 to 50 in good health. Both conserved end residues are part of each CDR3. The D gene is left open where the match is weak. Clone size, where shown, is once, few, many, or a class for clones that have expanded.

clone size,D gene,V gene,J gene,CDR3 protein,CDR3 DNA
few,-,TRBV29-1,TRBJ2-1,CSVERGGTNNEQFF,TGCAGCGTTGAGAGGGGGGGGACAAACAATGAGCAGTTCTTC
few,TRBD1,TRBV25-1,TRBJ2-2,CASSPLTGGSGTGELFF,TGTGCCAGCAGTCCTCTCACAGGGGGCTCGGGCACCGGGGAGCTGTTTTTT
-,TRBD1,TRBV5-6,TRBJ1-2,CASRSLTGGDYGYTF,TGTGCCAGCAGATCGCTGACAGGGGGCGACTATGGCTACACCTTC
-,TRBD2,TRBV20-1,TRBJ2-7,CSAWGEGSYNEQYF,TGCAGTGCTTGGGGGGAGGGCTCCTACAATGAGCAGTACTTC
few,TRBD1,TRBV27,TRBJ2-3,CASHTGTGSFFTSTDTQYF,TGTGCCAGCCACACCGGGACAGGCAGCTTCTTTACTAGCACAGATACGCAGTATTTT
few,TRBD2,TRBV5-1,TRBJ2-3,CASSAGTIRDTQYF,TGCGCCAGCAGCGCCGGGACTATCAGAGATACGCAGTATTTT
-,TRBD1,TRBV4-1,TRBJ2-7,CASSQDVGQGTYEQYF,TGCGCCAGCAGCCAAGATGTTGGACAGGGAACCTACGAGCAGTACTTC
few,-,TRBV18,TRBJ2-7,CASSETLSSYEQYF,TGTGCCAGCTCAGAGACCTTAAGCTCCTACGAGCAGTACTTC
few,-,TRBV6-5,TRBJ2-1,CASSFDPSGVNEQFF,TGTGCCAGCAGCTTCGATCCAAGTGGGGTCAATGAGCAGTTCTTC
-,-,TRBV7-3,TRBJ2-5,CASRVSLGRTQETQYF,TGTGCCAGCAGGGTCTCCCTGGGACGTACACAAGAGACCCAGTACTTC
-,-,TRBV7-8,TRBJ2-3,CASSHGWDTQYF,TGTGCCAGCAGCCATGGGTGGGATACGCAGTATTTT
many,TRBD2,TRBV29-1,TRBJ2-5,CSVAPGGRGETQYF,TGCAGCGTCGCCCCGGGGGGGCGGGGAGAGACCCAGTACTTC
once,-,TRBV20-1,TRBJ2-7,CSANAAFDRSTYEQYF,TGCAGTGCTAACGCGGCGTTTGACAGGAGTACCTACGAGCAGTACTTC
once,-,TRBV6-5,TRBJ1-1,CASSLRTPNGDTEAFF,TGTGCCAGCAGTCTACGGACCCCTAATGGGGACACTGAAGCTTTCTTT
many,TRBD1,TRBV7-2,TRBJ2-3,CASSRQGRGDTQYF,TGTGCCAGCAGCCGACAGGGGCGCGGAGATACGCAGTATTTT
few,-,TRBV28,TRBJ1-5,CAAVEAVGNQPQHF,TGTGCCGCCGTCGAAGCAGTGGGCAATCAGCCCCAGCATTTT
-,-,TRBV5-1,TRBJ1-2,CASSLALGDGRLGYGYTF,TGCGCCAGCAGCTTGGCCTTGGGAGACGGGCGTCTAGGCTATGGCTACACCTTC
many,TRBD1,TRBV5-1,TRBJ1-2,CASSLDRTGVNYGYTF,TGCGCCAGCAGCCTGGATCGGACAGGGGTTAACTATGGCTACACCTTC
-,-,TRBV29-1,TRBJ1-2,CSVRGGGGYTF,TGCAGCGTCCGGGGGGGCGGCGGCTACACCTTC
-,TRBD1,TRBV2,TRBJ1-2,CASISWTGNGYTF,TGTGCCAGCATTTCCTGGACAGGGAATGGCTACACCTTC
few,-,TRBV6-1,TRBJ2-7,CASSEVRISDYEQYF,TGTGCCAGCAGTGAAGTACGAATCTCTGACTACGAGCAGTACTTC
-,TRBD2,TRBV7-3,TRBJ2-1,CASSLTLAGAYNEQFF,TGTGCCAGCAGCTTAACTCTAGCGGGGGCCTACAATGAGCAGTTCTTC
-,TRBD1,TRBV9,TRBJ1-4,CANSGQGNEKLFF,TGTGCCAACTCGGGACAGGGTAATGAAAAACTGTTTTTT
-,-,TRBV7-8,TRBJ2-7,CASSLAQRKSEQYF,TGTGCCAGCAGCTTAGCTCAGCGGAAGAGCGAGCAGTACTTC
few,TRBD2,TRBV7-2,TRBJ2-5,CATSASGGAETQYF,TGTGCCACCAGCGCTAGCGGGGGAGCAGAGACCCAGTACTTC